Given below is one T cell receptor beta chain in context. CDR1 and CDR2 (germline): LGHDT, YNNKEL (reference sequence). The CDR3 extends over 15 amino acids. The trim removed 1 base at V and 7 bases at J, leaving 7 bases unmatched. The data are from a study of blood T cell repertoires in COVID-19. Study in general: The United States, Italy and Spain supplied acute and convalescent COVID-19 samples. PBMCs, B-cell-depleted T cells, or T cells provided the cDNA or gDNA that made up the material.

Authors' analysis steps: Cell counts per sample came from amplifying reference gene primers. The repertoire was sequenced with immunoSEQ multiplex PCR; TCRdb's copy has only in-frame clones and lacks some. V, J and clone size are taken as reported in that table, and D and trimming were inferred from the DNA itself. This table holds some 180,000 clones, approximately 80% found once. The sequencing input was peripheral blood. This receptor was obtained from a woman aged 50 to 60 with active or convalescent COVID-19. This chain uses TRBV3-1 (or the pseudogene TRBV3-2) with TRBJ1-5; 7 bases match TRBD1. Written as DNA, the CDR3 is TGTGCCAGCAGCCAAGTCGGACAGGAGAACCAGCCCCAGCATTTT. It codes for CASSQVGQENQPQHF.